This T cell receptor (beta chain) originates from a study of identical twins. Per germline, CDR1 DFQATT and CDR2 SNEGSKA (reference sequence). V lost 4 bases and J lost 7; bases outside the gene matches: 5. The CDR3 loop spans 13 amino acids. MiXCR, run by TCRdb on the 5' RACE reads, gives a single entry per CDR3 protein. The sample lists 350,000 to 500,000 distinct CDR3 sequences; about 18% were seen once. The rearrangement uses TRBV20-1 and TRBJ2-7; 12 bases line up with TRBD2. Sample: naive T cells sorted from blood. This TCR was recovered from a man in his fifties in good health. CDR3 nucleotides: TGCAGTGCTATACCTAGCGGGAGGGGTGAGCAGTACTTC. It codes for CSAIPSGRGEQYF.